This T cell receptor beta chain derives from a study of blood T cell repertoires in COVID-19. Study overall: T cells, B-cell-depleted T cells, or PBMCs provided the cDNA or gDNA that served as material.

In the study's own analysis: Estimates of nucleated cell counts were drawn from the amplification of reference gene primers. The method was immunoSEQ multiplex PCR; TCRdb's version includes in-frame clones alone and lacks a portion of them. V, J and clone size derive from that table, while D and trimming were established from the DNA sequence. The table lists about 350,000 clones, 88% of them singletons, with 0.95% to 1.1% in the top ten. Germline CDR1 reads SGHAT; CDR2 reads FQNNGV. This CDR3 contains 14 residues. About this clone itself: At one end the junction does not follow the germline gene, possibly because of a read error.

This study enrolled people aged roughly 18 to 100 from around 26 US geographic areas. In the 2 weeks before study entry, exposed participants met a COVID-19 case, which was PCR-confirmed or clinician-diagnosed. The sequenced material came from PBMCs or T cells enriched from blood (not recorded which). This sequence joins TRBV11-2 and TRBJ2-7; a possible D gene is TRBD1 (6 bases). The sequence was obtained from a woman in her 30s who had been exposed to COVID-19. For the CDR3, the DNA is TGTGCCAGCAGCTTTCCCCTCGCAACAGGGTTAAGAGACTTC. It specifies CASSFPLATGLRDF. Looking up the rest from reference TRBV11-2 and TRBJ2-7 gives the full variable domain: EAGVAQSPRYKIIEKRQSVAFWCNPISGHATLYWYQQILGQGPKLLIQFQNNGVVDDSQLPKDRFSAERLKGVDSTLKIQPAKLEDSAVYLCASSFPLATGLRDFGPGTRLTVT.